The sequence of this T cell receptor beta chain was determined in a study of shared clonotypes between healthy human individuals. In germline, CDR1 is MNHEY, CDR2 SMNVEV (reference sequence). CDR3 length: 14 residues. Trimming cost V 7 bases and J 9 bases, with 21 bases left between them. Study results and caveats: Shared clonotypes across all four donors exceeded non-shared ones in generation probability.

In the case of this clone: The antigen remains unidentified.

Sequencing used immunoSEQ multiplex PCR; TCRdb keeps in-frame clones, though not all of them. The data show 740,000 or so clones, with 60% to 75% seen just once and around 1.8% held by the top ten. This TCR was recovered from a woman younger than 45 in good health. The sequenced material came from memory CD4+ T cells sorted from blood. Regarding subset: CD45RA-negative fraction. The V gene is TRBV27, the J gene TRBJ1-1, with TRBD1 as a possible D gene (5 bases). The CDR3 sequence is CASIRLGTRTKAFF. The CDR3 nucleotides are TGTGCCAGCATACGACTTGGGACCCGAACAAAAGCTTTCTTT.